One and the same sample provided the 18 T cell receptor beta chains below, sequenced in a study of blood T cell repertoires in COVID-19. Sequencing used immunoSEQ multiplex PCR; TCRdb keeps in-frame clones, though not all of them. The sample has fewer than 350,000 clones; around 89% are singletons. The sequenced sample was PBMCs or T cells enriched from blood (not recorded which). The receptors were sampled from a woman aged 18 to 35 with acute COVID-19.

The chain uses TRBV7-6 and TRBJ1-4; TRBD1 matches at 7 bases. The CDR3 is made up of 18 amino acids. V lost 4 bases to trimming and J lost 8 bases; unmatched junction nucleotides: 19. Germline CDR1 and CDR2: SGHVS and FNYEAQ. The CDR3 reads CASSSNPPVQGTHEKLFF. In DNA, the CDR3 is TGTGCCAGCAGCTCTAATCCCCCCGTACAGGGGACCCACGAAAAACTGTTTTTT.

This clone occurred once. The V call is TRBV5-1, the J call TRBJ2-1; D perhaps matches TRBD2 (5 bases). Germline V gives CDR1 SGHRS, CDR2 YFSETQ. The CDR3 has 14 amino acids. V was trimmed by 0 bases and J by 5 bases, leaving 9 bases between them. CDR3 amino acids: CASSLGASHNEQFF. CDR3 bases: TGCGCCAGCAGCTTGGGAGCTAGCCACAATGAGCAGTTCTTC.

The chain carries TRBV28 and TRBJ1-1; perhaps TRBD1 as D (5 bases). The CDR3 totals 15 residues. V was pared by 7 bases and J by 7 bases, with 22 bases between. Germline values: CDR1 MDHEN, CDR2 SYDVKM. Here the CDR3 reads CASKSAGLEEIEAFF. DNA for the CDR3: TGTGCCAGCAAGTCGGCGGGACTAGAGGAAATTGAAGCTTTCTTT.

The rearrangement links TRBV12-5 to TRBJ2-1; weak D call: TRBD2 (6 bases). Between the trimmed V and J ends, which lost 6 bases and 6 bases, there was a span of 12 bases. This CDR3 is built from 13 residues. Germline V gene data show CDR1 as LGHNT and CDR2 as FRNRAP. The CDR3 coding sequence is TGTGCTAGTGGGAGCGGGTTTGGCAATGAGCAGTTCTTC. Its protein product is CASGSGFGNEQFF.

In DNA form, the CDR3 reads TGTGCCAGCAGGAGTTATGAGGATACTGAAGCTTTCTTT. It translates to CASRSYEDTEAFF. V is TRBV7-9 and J is TRBJ1-1; D uncertain. V dropped 6 bases and J dropped 5 bases, with 13 bases sitting between them. The CDR3 extends over 13 amino acids. Germline loops: CDR1 SEHNR, CDR2 FQNEAQ (reference sequence).

This clone was found once. The genes are TRBV6-5 and TRBJ2-7; tentatively, D is TRBD2 (5 bases). The V and J ends lost 2 bases and 0 bases respectively, with 8 bases between them. CDR1 and CDR2 (germline): MNHEY, SVGAGI. CDR3 length: 14 residues. The CDR3 sequence is CASSYTRGSYEQYF. DNA of the CDR3: TGTGCCAGCAGTTACACCCGGGGCTCCTACGAGCAGTACTTC.

This sequence joins TRBV4-2 and TRBJ1-2; tentative D call: TRBD1 (5 bases). Germline CDR1 reads LGHNA; CDR2 reads YNFKEQ. The V end was cut by 0 bases, the J end by 4 bases, with 12 bases between. The CDR3 runs to 15 residues. CDR3: CASSQDSTDVYGYTF. In DNA form, the CDR3 reads TGTGCCAGCAGCCAAGATTCGACAGATGTCTATGGCTACACCTTC.

The chain carries TRBV5-1 and TRBJ1-1; TRBD1 is a possible D gene (5 bases). Trimming removed 3 bases from V and 3 bases from J, with 9 bases in between. CDR1 and CDR2 from the germline V gene are SGHRS and YFSETQ. The CDR3 loop spans 13 amino acids. The CDR3 protein is CASSYSGDTEAFF. The CDR3 coding sequence is TGCGCCAGCAGCTATTCGGGGGACACTGAAGCTTTCTTT. The full variable domain, in which reference TRBV5-1 and TRBJ1-1 provide the parts outside the CDR3, is KAGVTQTPRYLIKTRGQQVTLSCSPISGHRSVSWYQQTPGQGLQFLFEYFSETQRNKGNFPGRFSGRQFSNSRSEMNVSTLELGDSALYLCASSYSGDTEAFFGQGTRLTVV.

This clone has only a few counts. At one of its ends the junction is not consistent with the germline gene, which may arise from a read error. CDR3 in amino acids: CASSLAGASYAQYF. CDR3 sequence (DNA): TGTGCCAGCAGTTTAGCAGGTGCCTCCTACGCGCAGTACTTC. The rearrangement links TRBV28 to TRBJ2-7; D remains unclear. This CDR3 region has 14 residues. Germline values: CDR1 MDHEN, CDR2 SYDVKM.

The gene calls are TRBV2 and TRBJ1-1; D is uncertain. Trimming stripped 2 bases from V and 0 bases from J, with 7 bases between. The CDR3 sequence is 14 residues long. CDR1 and CDR2 (germline): SNHLY, FYNNEI. CDR3 bases: TGTGCCAGCAGTGAAAGAGTCATGAACACTGAAGCTTTCTTT. Translation: CASSERVMNTEAFF.

The gene calls are TRBV11-2 and TRBJ1-3; D ambiguous. Germline CDR1 and CDR2: SGHAT and FQNNGV. The CDR3 runs 16 residues. Between the trimmed V and J ends, which lost 1 base and 0 bases, there was a span of 10 bases. This CDR3 is CASSLALASSGNTIYF. CDR3 coding DNA: TGTGCCAGCAGCTTAGCGCTGGCCAGCTCTGGAAACACCATATATTTT.

This sequence joins TRBV9 and TRBJ1-2; D is possibly TRBD1 (6 bases). The CDR3 has 16 residues. The ends were cut back, 3 bases at V and 6 bases at J, with 21 bases in the middle. Germline CDR1 reads SGDLS; CDR2 reads YYNGEE. CDR3 coding DNA: TGTGCCAGCAGCGCGACTCCGGGACAAGGAAGAGATGGCTACACCTTC. This encodes CASSATPGQGRDGYTF. The variable domain in full, completed from reference TRBV9 and TRBJ1-2, reads DSGVTQTPKHLITATGQRVTLRCSPRSGDLSVYWYQQSLDQGLQFLIQYYNGEERAKGNILERFSAQQFPDLHSELNLSSLELGDSALYFCASSATPGQGRDGYTFGSGTRLTVV.

The rearrangement joins TRBV7-9 to TRBJ1-1, with D unresolved. Germline values: CDR1 SEHNR, CDR2 FQNEAQ (reference sequence). Trimming left V 5 bases short and J 1 base short, with 14 bases between. This CDR3 comprises 15 residues. CDR3 in DNA: TGTGCCAGCAGCCGATTGAGAGGTAGGAACACTGAAGCTTTCTTT. Protein sequence: CASSRLRGRNTEAFF.

The J gene is TRBJ2-2, the V gene TRBV11-2; no clear D. CDR3 length equals 13 residues. Trimming cost V 5 bases and J 6 bases, with 10 bases left between them. Germline values: CDR1 SGHAT, CDR2 FQNNGV. CDR3 loop: CASSAVFAGELFF. CDR3 DNA: TGTGCCAGCAGCGCGGTTTTCGCCGGGGAGCTGTTTTTT.

CDR3 nucleotide sequence: TGTGCCAGTAGTTTGGGACTAGCGGGAGTGGAGACCCAGTACTTC. Translation: CASSLGLAGVETQYF. V gene TRBV19 combines with J gene TRBJ2-5; 14 bases map to TRBD2. The CDR3 sequence is 15 residues long. V gave up 5 bases and J gave up 5 bases; unmatched junction bases: 4. The germline CDR1 and CDR2 sequences are LNHDA and SQIVND (reference sequence).

The genes are TRBV29-1 and TRBJ1-5, with D tentatively TRBD1 (6 bases). V was clipped by 6 bases and J by 0 bases, with 12 bases between them. This CDR3 region has 14 residues. CDR1 and CDR2 (germline): SQVTM, ANQGSEA. CDR3 amino acids: CSVSQGRSNQPQHF. CDR3 sequence (DNA): TGCAGCGTCAGTCAGGGGCGTAGCAATCAGCCCCAGCATTTT.

The V gene is TRBV19, the J gene TRBJ2-3, with 12 bases fitting TRBD2. In germline, CDR1 is LNHDA, CDR2 SQIVND (reference sequence). The CDR3 extends over 15 amino acids. Trimming removed 2 bases from V and 3 bases from J; junction bases left unmatched: 0. The CDR3 DNA reads TGTGCCAGTAGTATACTAGCGGGAGGGACAGATACGCAGTATTTT. The encoded protein is CASSILAGGTDTQYF.

The rearrangement links TRBV30 to TRBJ1-2, with D uncertain. This CDR3 has 14 residues. CDR1 is GTSNPN and CDR2 is SVGIG in the germline V gene (reference sequence). The V gene lost 2 bases and the J gene lost 0 bases, with 10 bases spanning the gap. CDR3 loop: CAWSPHSSNYGYTF. The CDR3 nucleotides are TGTGCCTGGAGTCCCCACAGCTCTAACTATGGCTACACCTTC.